The 21 T cell receptor beta chains below come from one sample, sequenced in a study of blood T cells in healthy people across ages. The authors ran a second PCR of roughly 7 to 11 cycles using a sample-barcoded 5' primer and a J-beta primer mix. TCRdb fed the 5' RACE reads into MiXCR, producing one record per CDR3 protein. Among around 1,600,000 distinct CDR3 sequences listed, approximately 43% were seen once. The sequencing sample was made of blood. These receptors originate from a woman aged 18-29 years in good health.

This clonotype was recorded a few times. An end of the junction differs from the germline gene, which may be a read error. The CDR3 loop reads CASSLAYPGTSGASFEQYF. In nucleotides, the CDR3 is TGTGCCAGCAGCTTAGCTTATCCCGGGACTAGCGGGGCTTCCTTCGAGCAGTACTTC. The chain recombines TRBV7-2 with TRBJ2-4; 13 bases fit TRBD2. The J call may be faulty, since TRBJ2-7 better matches the DNA end. CDR1 is SGHTA, CDR2 FQGNSA, per germline. The CDR3 length is 19 residues.

J is TRBJ1-5 and V is TRBV15; the D is unclear. Germline CDR1 and CDR2: LNHNV and YYDKDF (reference sequence). The length of the CDR3 is 15 residues. The germline V and J ends were trimmed by 5 bases and 1 base, with 12 bases remaining between them. The CDR3 DNA follows: TGTGCCACCAGCTATTTAAGCCGGAGCAATCAGCCCCAGCATTTT. The encoded protein is CATSYLSRSNQPQHF. The full variable domain, with the rest looked up from reference TRBV15 and TRBJ1-5, is DAMVIQNPRYQVTQFGKPVTLSCSQTLNHNVMYWYQQKSSQAPKLLFHYYDKDFNNEADTPDNFQSRRPNTSFCFLDIRSPGLGDTAMYLCATSYLSRSNQPQHFGDGTRLSIL.

The sample holds a few counts of this clonotype. J is TRBJ2-7 and V is TRBV12-3 or TRBV12-4, with D unresolved. Trimming left V 0 bases short and J 5 bases short, with 17 bases between. The CDR3 spans 16 residues. CDR3 sequence reads: CASSLAVGGVHNEQYF. Here the CDR3 DNA reads TGTGCCAGCAGTTTAGCGGTCGGCGGAGTGCATAACGAGCAGTACTTC.

The genes are TRBV20-1 and TRBJ2-5; 8 nucleotides line up with TRBD1. The DNA end lines up better with TRBJ2-7; the J call may be wrong. Per germline, CDR1 DFQATT and CDR2 SNEGSKA (reference sequence). The CDR3 is 16 amino acids. DNA of the CDR3: TGCAGTGCTAGAGATTCGCTCCGGGACAGGAGCTACGAGCAGTACTTC. The encoded protein is CSARDSLRDRSYEQYF.

This clonotype has more than one count but fewer than ten. The CDR3 reads CASSQRTWVSGSPLHF. In nucleotides, the CDR3 is TGTGCCAGCAGCCAAAGAACGTGGGTTTCGGGTTCACCCCTCCACTTT. This chain joins TRBV3-1 and TRBJ1-6; D gene unclear. The V gene lost 2 bases and the J gene lost 9 bases, with 17 bases spanning the gap. Looked up from germline, CDR1 is LGHDT and CDR2 is YNNKEL (reference sequence). The CDR3 is 16 amino acids.

In this sample, this clonotype turned up a few times. This chain connects TRBV7-2 to TRBJ1-5; no clear D. CDR3 length equals 15 residues. Trimming cost V 1 base and J 0 bases, with 7 bases left between them. Per germline, CDR1 SGHTA and CDR2 FQGNSA. The CDR3 bases are TGTGCCAGCAGCTTAGGAAGTAATAGCAATCAGCCCCAGCATTTT. Residues: CASSLGSNSNQPQHF.

This clonotype was counted a few times. The V and J genes are TRBV28 and TRBJ2-3, with D perhaps TRBD1 or TRBD2 (5 bases each). Germline-derived CDR1 and CDR2 are MDHEN and SYDVKM. V lost 1 base, J lost 0 bases, and 11 bases lay in between. The CDR3 is 16 residues long. Here the CDR3 DNA reads TGTGCCAGCAGTTTATTTGGGGGACCTAGCACAGATACGCAGTATTTT. Protein: CASSLFGGPSTDTQYF.

The J gene is TRBJ1-6, the V gene TRBV5-8; the match to TRBD1 covers 7 bases. With V trimmed by 6 bases and J by 6 bases, 9 bases remained unmatched. Germline CDR1 SGHTS, CDR2 YDEGEE. The CDR3 has 15 amino acids. The DNA of the CDR3 is TGTGCCAGCATAGCCTTGCGACAGGGTAATTCACCCCTCCACTTT. It encodes CASIALRQGNSPLHF.

The chain uses TRBV28 and TRBJ1-2; D not resolved. Germline CDR1 is MDHEN and CDR2 is SYDVKM. Trimming shortened V by 5 bases and J by 2 bases, and 9 bases separated the two germline ends. The CDR3 runs to 13 residues. The CDR3 spells CASSANMNYGYTF. CDR3 bases: TGTGCCAGCAGTGCAAATATGAACTATGGCTACACCTTC.

This clonotype was detected only a few times. The rearrangement links TRBV12-5 to TRBJ2-2; D perhaps matches TRBD2 (5 bases). Germline V CDR1 and CDR2: LGHNT, FRNRAP. The germline V and J ends were trimmed by 10 bases and 3 bases, with 12 bases remaining between them. The CDR3 spans 13 residues. The CDR3 nucleotides read TGTGCTAACCGGCTCGGGGACACCGGGGAGCTGTTTTTT. Its translation: CANRLGDTGELFF.

This clonotype was counted a few times. The chain couples TRBV2 to TRBJ1-6; possible D gene TRBD1, 5 bases. The CDR3 length is 15 residues. Germline V gives CDR1 SNHLY, CDR2 FYNNEI. V lost 6 bases and J lost 7, with 16 bases in between. The CDR3 sequence is CASRAGTHSNSPLHF. The CDR3, as DNA: TGTGCCAGCAGGGCCGGGACTCATTCCAATTCACCCCTCCACTTT.

On this clonotype itself: The CDR3 carries no conserved terminal phenylalanine or tryptophan, so it likely arises from a read error. The V and J genes are TRBV7-8 and TRBJ2-7, with 7 bases fitting TRBD1. Unmatched junction bases numbered 10, after V lost 7 bases and J lost 1 base. CDR3 length: 15 amino acids. Germline CDR1 reads SGHVS; CDR2 reads FQNEAQ. CDR3 sequence (DNA): TGTGCCAGCAATAACAGGGGAGTTAGTTCCTACGAGCAGTACTTA. This encodes CASNNRGVSSYEQYL.

This clonotype was counted at least ten times. The rearrangement uses TRBV7-9 and TRBJ2-7; D is uncertain. The V gene lost 2 bases and the J gene lost 0 bases, with 5 bases spanning the gap. Germline CDR1 SEHNR, CDR2 FQNEAQ (reference sequence). The CDR3 has 13 residues. The DNA of the CDR3 is TGTGCCAGCAGCTTACCGCACTCCTACGAGCAGTACTTC. This translates into CASSLPHSYEQYF.

There are a few counts of this clonotype. The chain carries TRBV7-8 and TRBJ2-7; 7 nucleotides match TRBD1. This CDR3 has 14 residues. Germline loops: CDR1 SGHVS, CDR2 FQNEAQ. V was clipped by 6 bases and J by 7 bases; unmatched bases: 12. CDR3 amino acids: CASSLKGTDREQYF. CDR3 DNA: TGTGCCAGCAGTCTTAAAGGGACAGATCGGGAGCAGTACTTC.

The chain joins TRBV5-1 to TRBJ2-1, with 10 nucleotides matching TRBD2. Germline CDR1 is SGHRS and CDR2 is YFSETQ. The CDR3 runs to 16 residues. V was pared by 0 bases and J by 6 bases, with 6 bases of the junction left unmatched. CDR3 nucleotide sequence: TGCGCCAGCAGCTTGGTTCGGCTAGCGGGGGCCAATGAGCAGTTCTTC. This sequence encodes CASSLVRLAGANEQFF. The full variable domain, rest sourced from reference TRBV5-1 and TRBJ2-1, is KAGVTQTPRYLIKTRGQQVTLSCSPISGHRSVSWYQQTPGQGLQFLFEYFSETQRNKGNFPGRFSGRQFSNSRSEMNVSTLELGDSALYLCASSLVRLAGANEQFFGPGTRLTVL.

This sequence joins TRBV6-6 and TRBJ1-1; D gene uncertain. The length of the CDR3 is 11 residues. Looked up from germline, CDR1 is MNHNY and CDR2 is SVGAGI (reference sequence). The V end lost 7 bases, the J end lost 8 bases, and 11 bases lay between the germline ends. As DNA, the CDR3 is TGTGCCAGCACGACCCCTCCCGAAGCTTTCTTT. Residues: CASTTPPEAFF.

This chain links TRBV15 with TRBJ2-6, with D unclear. Germline loops: CDR1 LNHNV, CDR2 YYDKDF (reference sequence). V gave up 1 base and J gave up 0 bases, with 10 bases separating them. This CDR3 contains 17 residues. The CDR3 is CATSRVAGPSGANVLTF. The CDR3 coding sequence is TGTGCCACCAGCAGAGTTGCAGGACCCTCTGGGGCCAACGTCCTGACTTTC.

The chain links TRBV15 to TRBJ2-5; D perhaps matches TRBD2 (6 bases). V lost 6 bases and J lost 11, with 19 bases in between. The CDR3 length is 13 residues. Germline loops: CDR1 LNHNV, CDR2 YYDKDF (reference sequence). The CDR3 region has the DNA TGTGCCACCAGAGGCGGGGATGACAATGAGCAGTACTTC. Translated: CATRGGDDNEQYF.

In this sample, this clonotype turned up a few times. This chain links TRBV25-1 with TRBJ2-3; tentative D call: TRBD2 (5 bases). Germline V gives CDR1 MGHDK, CDR2 SYGVNS. The ends were cut back, 6 bases at V and 5 bases at J, with 21 bases in the middle. The CDR3 extends over 16 amino acids. The CDR3 loop is CASRPTRRGVVDTQYF. CDR3 sequence (DNA): TGTGCCAGCAGACCAACCAGACGGGGTGTCGTAGATACGCAGTATTTT. The whole variable domain, filled in from reference TRBV25-1 and TRBJ2-3, reads EADIYQTPRYLVIGTGKKITLECSQTMGHDKMYWYQQDPGMELHLIHYSYGVNSTEKGDLSSESTVSRIRTEHFPLTLESARPSHTSQYLCASRPTRRGVVDTQYFGPGTRLTVL.

This clonotype occurred a few times. The rearrangement uses TRBV11-3 and TRBJ2-3; D remains ambiguous. The germline V gene encodes CDR1 SGHNT and CDR2 YENEEA. The ends were cut back, 0 bases at V and 4 bases at J, with 8 bases in the middle. There are 14 residues in the CDR3. CDR3 sequence (DNA): TGTGCCAGCAGCTTAGACAGGTTTTCAGATACGCAGTATTTT. It codes for CASSLDRFSDTQYF.

This clonotype was seen a handful of times. This sequence joins TRBV20-1 and TRBJ2-7; 8 bases line up with TRBD2. This CDR3 contains 13 residues. The V gene end was trimmed by 7 bases and the J gene end by 0 bases; junction bases not matched to a gene: 5. Germline loops: CDR1 DFQATT, CDR2 SNEGSKA (reference sequence). Here the CDR3 reads CSVTSGSSYEQYF. In DNA, the CDR3 is TGCAGTGTTACTAGCGGCAGCTCCTACGAGCAGTACTTC.